This T cell receptor beta chain is drawn from a study of CD8+CD57+ T cells in acquired aplastic anemia. About the research overall: The DNA of sorted CD4+ and CD8+ cells averaged around 3 ug. Study outcomes and limitations: Patients and controls had in common 25 to 30 CD8+ CDR3 sequences. Patients showed no significant difference from controls in CD8+ Simpson's diversity.

The study profiled TCR beta VDJ and CDR3 using genomic DNA as template. Each CDR3 protein gets one entry after TCRdb re-called the reads with MiXCR. The table includes fewer than 200,000 distinct CDR3 sequences, around 40% detected once. This CDR3 spans 15 amino acids. V lost 1 base, J lost 1 base, and 3 bases stayed unmatched. The V gene's germline CDR1 is KGHSH and CDR2 LQKENI. As to this clonotype: Its antigen is as yet unknown.

J is TRBJ2-5 and V is TRBV18; 7 bases map to TRBD2. Sequences were obtained from sorted CD4+, CD8+, or CD8+CD57+ T cells (not recorded which) from PBMCs. The clonotype was recovered from a human donor in good health. The CDR3 DNA reads TGTGCCAGCTCACCACAAACTAGCGTCCAAGAGACCCAGTACTTC. This encodes CASSPQTSVQETQYF.